The subject of this entry is one TCR beta chain. Its antigen remains unidentified. The PCR had 60 Vbeta and 13 Jbeta primers. The protocol was immunoSEQ multiplex PCR, while the TCRdb copy is restricted to in-frame clones and leaves out a portion. In the table there are approximately 220,000 clones, 65% to 90% of which are singletons. The CDR3 covers 16 residues. Per germline, CDR1 SGHDN and CDR2 FVKESK. The germline V and J ends were trimmed by 5 bases and 1 base, with 17 bases remaining between them. This specimen belongs to a study of cytomegalovirus exposure and HLA in healthy donors. Turning to the study itself: Within the Caucasian-associated ancestry cluster were 81% of the 398 genotyped donors. General study results and limits: High specificity and sensitivity for cytomegalovirus status were reported for the classifier. A later analysis found common viral pathogens apparently linked to several of the most significant clusters.

Material: PBMCs. V usage is TRBV14 and J usage is TRBJ1-1; D gene uncertain. The sequence was obtained from a girl aged 5-17 years in good health and CMV-seronegative. CDR3 protein: CASSTRRISWNTEAFF. Here the CDR3 DNA reads TGTGCCAGCAGCACCAGGAGGATCTCTTGGAACACTGAAGCTTTCTTT.